These 15 T cell receptor beta chains originate from one sample sequenced in a study of T cells in narcolepsy. Sequencing used immunoSEQ multiplex PCR; TCRdb keeps in-frame clones, though not all of them. Among approximately 23,000 clones, approximately 85% were seen once, and the ten largest hold 10%. The specimen was memory (CD45RA-) CD4+ T cells from blood. All receptors derive from a human donor in good health.

This sequence joins TRBV19 and TRBJ2-3, with 13 nucleotides matching TRBD2. The CDR3 totals 16 residues. V was pared by 4 bases and J by 3 bases, with 4 bases of the junction left unmatched. In germline, CDR1 is LNHDA, CDR2 SQIVND (reference sequence). The CDR3 region has the DNA TGTGCCAGTAGTACCCCGACTAGCGGGAGGACAGATACGCAGTATTTT. Residues: CASSTPTSGRTDTQYF.

V is TRBV28 and J is TRBJ2-1; 8 bases align to TRBD2. CDR3 size: 15 residues. Germline V lookup: CDR1 MDHEN, CDR2 SYDVKM. The V and J ends lost 3 bases and 6 bases, in that order; junction bases with no gene match: 7. The CDR3, as DNA: TGTGCCAGCAGTTTTGGACTAGCACCCTCCAATGAGCAGTTCTTC. Its protein product is CASSFGLAPSNEQFF.

This clone has a single count. This chain uses TRBV28 with TRBJ1-5, with D uncertain. With 8 bases removed from V and 5 bases from J, the gap between germline ends came to 22 bases. The CDR3 consists of 16 residues. Germline CDR1 is MDHEN and CDR2 is SYDVKM. The CDR3 sequence is CASPPPSGRKDQPQHF. The CDR3 DNA reads TGTGCCAGCCCACCCCCTTCCGGGCGCAAGGATCAGCCCCAGCATTTT.

The chain recombines TRBV5-1 with TRBJ1-3, with D unresolved. The germline V and J ends were trimmed by 2 bases and 0 bases, with 15 bases remaining between them. CDR1 and CDR2 from the germline V gene are SGHRS and YFSETQ. This CDR3 is 17 amino acids long. CDR3 nucleotides: TGCGCCAGCAGCTTTAGCGCCGGGCGGAGCTCTGGAAACACCATATATTTT. As protein: CASSFSAGRSSGNTIYF.

The J gene is TRBJ2-1, the V gene TRBV29-1, with 7 nucleotides matching TRBD1. The CDR3 sequence is 14 residues long. The V and J ends lost 1 base and 9 bases, in that order; junction bases with no gene match: 9. Germline V lookup: CDR1 SQVTM, CDR2 ANQGSEA. The CDR3 reads CSVEAGQTGGEQFF. In DNA form, the CDR3 reads TGCAGCGTTGAAGCGGGACAGACCGGAGGTGAGCAGTTCTTC.

The chain couples TRBV19 to TRBJ2-3; no definite D call. CDR3 size: 11 residues. Germline-derived CDR1 and CDR2 are LNHDA and SQIVND (reference sequence). V gave up 7 bases and J gave up 6 bases, with 8 bases separating them. CDR3 in amino acids: CASKGVDTQYF. CDR3 nucleotide sequence: TGTGCCAGTAAAGGAGTGGATACGCAGTATTTT.

The chain employs TRBV18 and TRBJ1-1; no clear D gene. The ends were cut back, 6 bases at V and 3 bases at J, with 11 bases in the middle. Per germline, CDR1 KGHSH and CDR2 LQKENI. The CDR3 sequence is 13 residues long. This CDR3 reads CASSKGRDTEAFF. In nucleotides, the CDR3 is TGTGCCAGCTCCAAAGGCAGAGACACTGAAGCTTTCTTT.

V gene TRBV7-9 combines with J gene TRBJ2-7; D gene uncertain. The CDR3 is 12 residues long. Per the germline V gene, CDR1 is SEHNR and CDR2 is FQNEAQ (reference sequence). Trimming took off 1 base at V and 1 base at J, with 2 bases between the two ends. The CDR3 region is CASSLVSYEQYF. The CDR3 nucleotides are TGTGCCAGCAGCTTAGTATCCTACGAGCAGTACTTC.

The chain combines TRBV28 with TRBJ1-2, with 12 bases identical to TRBD1. Germline V gene data show CDR1 as MDHEN and CDR2 as SYDVKM. The CDR3 extends over 16 amino acids. J was trimmed by 8 bases and V by 5 bases; bases with no gene match: 12. This chain's CDR3 is CASSPPAGQGAQGYTF. The DNA for the CDR3 is TGTGCCAGCAGTCCCCCAGCGGGACAGGGGGCGCAGGGCTACACCTTC.

Worth noting for this clone: Sequence at one end of the junction differs from germline and may be a read error. The rearrangement links TRBV19 to TRBJ1-2, with TRBD1 identical over 8 bases. CDR1 is LNHDA, CDR2 SQIVND, per germline (reference sequence). The CDR3 is 13 residues long. The chain's CDR3 is CASSPTGASLLVF. The DNA for the CDR3 is TGTGCCAGTAGCCCGACAGGGGCCAGCCTCTTAGTCTTC.

The V call is TRBV13, the J call TRBJ2-7; 7 bases line up with TRBD1. CDR1 PRHDT and CDR2 FYEKMQ come from the germline V gene (reference sequence). The J segment lost 0 bases and the V segment lost 0 bases, leaving 2 bases of the junction unmatched. The CDR3 is made up of 15 amino acids. The CDR3 bases are TGTGCCAGCAGCTTAGGAGACAGGGTCTCCTACGAGCAGTACTTC. Amino acids: CASSLGDRVSYEQYF.

The table lists this clone with a count of one. The chain employs TRBV6-6 and TRBJ1-4, with D uncertain. There are 15 residues in the CDR3. V was clipped by 5 bases and J by 0 bases, with 10 bases between them. The germline V gene encodes CDR1 MNHNY and CDR2 SVGAGI (reference sequence). In DNA, the CDR3 is TGTGCCAGCAGTCCACGGGTTACAACTAATGAAAAACTGTTTTTT. Amino acids: CASSPRVTTNEKLFF.

This clone was seen a handful of times. The rearrangement uses TRBV29-1 and TRBJ2-1; TRBD2 matches 9 bases. CDR3 length equals 14 residues. CDR1 and CDR2 from the germline V gene are SQVTM and ANQGSEA. CDR3 nucleotide sequence: TGCACCGCGGGGGGGGCGGGAGGATCGAATGAGCAGTTCTTC. This encodes CTAGGAGGSNEQFF.

The V gene is TRBV30, the J gene TRBJ2-7; perhaps TRBD1 as D (6 bases). Germline V gene data show CDR1 as GTSNPN and CDR2 as SVGIG (reference sequence). This CDR3 spans 13 amino acids. The V end was cut by 4 bases, the J end by 3 bases, with 13 bases between. The DNA for the CDR3 is TGTGCCTGGAAGAGACAGGAAGGCTACGAGCAGTACTTC. Amino acids: CAWKRQEGYEQYF.

The chain has TRBV6-1 and TRBJ1-1, with 8 bases fitting TRBD1. Germline V gene lookup returns CDR1 MNHNS and CDR2 SASEGT. Losses at the gene ends were 2 bases for V and 10 bases for J; bases not matched to a gene: 3. The CDR3 is made up of 12 amino acids. The CDR3 here is CASSERTGRAFF. The CDR3 region has the DNA TGTGCCAGCAGTGAACGGACAGGGAGAGCTTTCTTT.